These 25 T cell receptor beta chains originate from one sample sequenced in a study of long-term antiretroviral therapy in people with HIV. With survey level as its setting, the immunoSEQ assay was v3.0. The method was immunoSEQ multiplex PCR; TCRdb's version includes in-frame clones alone and lacks a portion of them. The sample contains 20,000 or so clones, over 60% of which appear only once. Here the sequenced sample was unsorted PBMCs, taken 2.9 years after starting antiretroviral therapy. These TCRs come from a woman in her thirties with HIV.

V gene TRBV6-1 combines with J gene TRBJ1-1, with 8 bases lining up with TRBD1. The J segment lost 9 bases and the V segment lost 4 bases, leaving 1 base of the junction unmatched. The CDR3 length is 11 residues. CDR1 MNHNS and CDR2 SASEGT come from the germline V gene. The CDR3 sequence is CASSGTGQAFF. CDR3 nucleotides: TGTGCCAGCAGTGGGACAGGGCAAGCTTTCTTT.

The V call is TRBV5-1, the J call TRBJ2-1, with D possibly matching TRBD1 (6 bases). The CDR3 totals 12 residues. Germline CDR1 reads SGHRS; CDR2 reads YFSETQ. Trimming removed 4 bases at V and 12 bases at J, with 14 bases between. CDR3 residues: CASSANLGGQFF. The CDR3 nucleotides read TGCGCCAGCAGCGCGAACTTAGGGGGGCAGTTCTTC.

The rearrangement joins TRBV10-3 to TRBJ1-3; possibly TRBD1 for D (5 bases). V was trimmed by 3 bases and J by 0 bases, leaving 12 bases between them. CDR3 length equals 16 residues. Germline-derived CDR1 and CDR2 are ENHRY and SYGVKD. CDR3 sequence: CAISDPWGVSGNTIYF. The CDR3 DNA reads TGTGCCATCAGTGACCCCTGGGGGGTCTCTGGAAACACCATATATTTT.

J is TRBJ2-1 and V is TRBV5-1, with 13 positions matching TRBD2. There are 16 residues in the CDR3. Trimming took 4 bases from V and 6 from J; bases not matched to a gene: 7. Germline CDR1 and CDR2: SGHRS and YFSETQ. Here the CDR3 reads CASSLTSGGAFNEQFF. The CDR3 coding sequence is TGCGCCAGCAGCCTTACTAGCGGGGGGGCGTTCAATGAGCAGTTCTTC.

V gene TRBV18 combines with J gene TRBJ1-2; no reliable D call. The CDR3 covers 14 residues. Germline V lookup: CDR1 KGHSH, CDR2 LQKENI. The germline V and J ends were trimmed by 6 bases and 5 bases, with 16 bases remaining between them. The CDR3 is CASSPSVNSYGYTF. CDR3 sequence (DNA): TGTGCCAGCTCCCCGTCCGTTAACAGTTATGGCTACACCTTC.

J is TRBJ2-7 and V is TRBV6-1; the D is unclear. CDR1 and CDR2 from the germline V gene are MNHNS and SASEGT. Deletions cut 8 bases from V and 3 bases from J, with 11 bases between. The CDR3 runs to 12 residues. CDR3 coding DNA: TGTGCCAGCCGGAGAGATATCTACGAGCAGTACTTC. Protein: CASRRDIYEQYF.

The chain has TRBV5-1 and TRBJ2-1, with TRBD1 matching over 7 bases. The CDR3 has 13 residues. Germline assignment: CDR1 SGHRS and CDR2 YFSETQ. After removal of 3 bases from V and 7 bases from J, the junction contained 4 bases not matched to a gene. The CDR3 region has the DNA TGCGCCAGCAGCTCGACAGGGTGGAATGAGCAGTTCTTC. Its protein product is CASSSTGWNEQFF.

The V gene is TRBV27, the J gene TRBJ2-4, with no clear D. Trimming removed 4 bases at V and 0 bases at J, with 4 bases between. The CDR3 runs 13 residues. Germline V gene lookup returns CDR1 MNHEY and CDR2 SMNVEV (reference sequence). The CDR3 spells CASSWTAKNIQYF. Here the CDR3 DNA reads TGTGCCAGCAGTTGGACAGCCAAAAACATTCAGTACTTC.

The genes are TRBV19 and TRBJ2-2, with D unresolved. Trimming left V 6 bases short and J 4 bases short, with 12 bases between. In germline, CDR1 is LNHDA, CDR2 SQIVND (reference sequence). The CDR3 consists of 14 residues. The CDR3 is CASRGGLSTGELFF. The CDR3 DNA follows: TGTGCCAGTAGAGGCGGTCTATCCACCGGGGAGCTGTTTTTT.

This clone was observed a few times. The V call is TRBV9, the J call TRBJ1-2; TRBD1 matches at 8 bases. CDR3 size: 13 residues. V dropped 4 bases and J dropped 2; count of bases not matched to a gene: 1. Germline assignment: CDR1 SGDLS and CDR2 YYNGEE. This chain's CDR3 is CASSRDRNYGYTF. For the CDR3, the DNA is TGTGCCAGCAGCCGGGACAGGAACTATGGCTACACCTTC. The variable domain in full, completed from reference TRBV9 and TRBJ1-2, reads DSGVTQTPKHLITATGQRVTLRCSPRSGDLSVYWYQQSLDQGLQFLIQYYNGEERAKGNILERFSAQQFPDLHSELNLSSLELGDSALYFCASSRDRNYGYTFGSGTRLTVV.

The chain uses TRBV7-9 and TRBJ2-1; tentatively, D is TRBD2 (6 bases). Germline assignment: CDR1 SEHNR and CDR2 FQNEAQ (reference sequence). The CDR3 is 14 amino acids. V gave up 7 bases and J gave up 0 bases, with 10 bases separating them. The CDR3 is CASTAGSSYNEQFF. The CDR3 coding sequence is TGTGCCAGCACCGCGGGGAGCTCCTACAATGAGCAGTTCTTC.

The chain uses TRBV6-1 and TRBJ2-1, with 14 bases that match TRBD2. The V and J ends lost 1 base and 10 bases, in that order; junction bases with no gene match: 6. The CDR3 covers 16 residues. The germline V gene has CDR1 MNHNS and CDR2 SASEGT. The CDR3 nucleotides read TGTGCCAGCAGTGAAGAGGGACTAGCGGGGGCTGGGGAGCAGTTCTTC. Translated: CASSEEGLAGAGEQFF.

This clone has more than one count but fewer than ten. The chain carries TRBV6-5 and TRBJ1-5; possible D gene TRBD1, 6 bases. The CDR3 is made up of 13 amino acids. V was cut by 6 bases and J by 6 bases, with 12 bases left in between. The V gene's germline CDR1 is MNHEY and CDR2 SVGAGI. The DNA of the CDR3 is TGTGCCAGCAGAAACAGGGCGAGTCAGCCCCAGCATTTT. This gives the protein CASRNRASQPQHF.

V usage is TRBV18 and J usage is TRBJ2-3, with unresolved D. CDR1 KGHSH and CDR2 LQKENI come from the germline V gene. CDR3 length: 12 amino acids. V was cut by 4 bases and J by 7 bases, with 9 bases left in between. CDR3: CASSLEDYTQYF. The CDR3 DNA follows: TGTGCCAGCTCACTAGAGGATTATACGCAGTATTTT.

The CDR3 spells CASSQVGTFMDNSPLHF. The CDR3 DNA sequence: TGCGCCAGCAGCCAAGTCGGGACATTCATGGATAATTCACCCCTCCACTTT. This chain joins TRBV4-1 and TRBJ1-6, with D perhaps matching TRBD1 (6 bases). V gave up 1 base and J gave up 5 bases, with 15 bases separating them. There are 17 residues in the CDR3. Germline V gives CDR1 MGHRA, CDR2 YSYEKL.

The chain couples TRBV9 to TRBJ2-3; D remains unclear. Deletions cut 4 bases from V and 4 bases from J, with 10 bases between. This CDR3 is 13 amino acids long. From germline, CDR1 is SGDLS and CDR2 YYNGEE. The CDR3 nucleotides read TGTGCCAGCAGCTCGACCGCCGCAGATACGCAGTATTTT. Translation: CASSSTAADTQYF.

The sample holds a few counts of this clone. The CDR3 DNA follows: TGTGCCATCAGTGAAGCCGGACCTGCCGACGGTGAGCAGTTCTTC. Amino acid sequence: CAISEAGPADGEQFF. The rearrangement links TRBV10-3 to TRBJ2-1; the D is unclear. Looked up from germline, CDR1 is ENHRY and CDR2 is SYGVKD. The ends were cut back, 3 bases at V and 9 bases at J, with 18 bases in the middle. The CDR3 spans 15 residues.

The chain is built from TRBV4-1 and TRBJ2-3; D gene ambiguous. V lost 3 bases and J lost 4, with 11 bases in between. CDR3 size: 14 residues. CDR1 is MGHRA, CDR2 YSYEKL, per germline. The CDR3 DNA is TGCGCCAGCAGCCAGGTCGGTATGGCAGATACGCAGTATTTT. It specifies CASSQVGMADTQYF.

The CDR3 DNA sequence: TGCGCCAGCAGCCAAATACTTGGGAGGGGATTGGGCACAGATACGCAGTATTTT. It codes for CASSQILGRGLGTDTQYF. V and J are TRBV4-1 and TRBJ2-3; 7 bases fit TRBD2. With 2 bases clipped from V and 1 base from J, the junction kept 12 bases outside the gene matches. CDR3 length: 18 amino acids. Germline V CDR1 and CDR2: MGHRA, YSYEKL.

The chain carries TRBV6-5 and TRBJ1-1; D not certain. The CDR3 runs 14 residues. V gave up 2 bases and J gave up 0 bases, with 7 bases separating them. The germline V gene has CDR1 MNHEY and CDR2 SVGAGI. This CDR3 is CASSYGPMNTEAFF. The CDR3 DNA reads as TGTGCCAGCAGTTACGGGCCAATGAACACTGAAGCTTTCTTT.

The chain carries TRBV12-5 and TRBJ1-2, with 12 bases matching TRBD1. CDR3 length: 18 residues. In germline, CDR1 is LGHNT, CDR2 FRNRAP. The junction had 16 bases not matched to a gene; V was cut back by 5 bases and J by 6 bases. The CDR3 here is CASGPSGTGGEEWNGYTF. The CDR3 DNA is TGTGCTAGTGGTCCGTCCGGGACAGGGGGCGAAGAGTGGAATGGCTACACCTTC.

CDR3 in DNA: TGTGCCAGCAGTACAACCGGGGGAGCTTTCTTT. Amino acids: CASSTTGGAFF. The rearrangement links TRBV6-1 to TRBJ1-1; the D gene is possibly TRBD1 (5 bases). The CDR3 sequence is 11 residues long. The V gene's germline CDR1 is MNHNS and CDR2 SASEGT. V shed 5 bases and J shed 10 bases, with 11 bases lying between them.

The chain recombines TRBV18 with TRBJ2-1; 8 bases line up with TRBD2. Trimming took 6 bases from V and 4 from J; bases not matched to a gene: 8. CDR1 is KGHSH and CDR2 is LQKENI in the germline V gene. The CDR3 is made up of 15 amino acids. The CDR3 here is CASSPPSGSYNEQFF. CDR3 DNA sequence: TGTGCCAGCTCGCCCCCTAGCGGGTCATACAATGAGCAGTTCTTC.

The V call is TRBV5-1, the J call TRBJ2-7, with D possibly matching TRBD2 (7 bases). The V gene lost 0 bases and the J gene lost 6 bases, with 13 bases spanning the gap. In germline, CDR1 is SGHRS, CDR2 YFSETQ. This CDR3 is 14 amino acids long. CDR3: CASSLGGGAGEQYV. CDR3 bases: TGCGCCAGCAGCTTGGGTGGGGGGGCCGGCGAGCAGTACGTC.

The chain recombines TRBV5-6 with TRBJ2-3; D is undetermined. Between the trimmed V and J ends, which lost 0 bases and 4 bases, there was a span of 15 bases. Germline CDR1 SGHDT, CDR2 YYEEEE. The CDR3 covers 16 residues. CDR3 sequence: CASSLVTRIRPDTQYF. The CDR3 DNA is TGTGCCAGCAGCTTGGTTACCAGGATCCGCCCAGATACGCAGTATTTT.